A single sample is the source of the 24 T cell receptor beta chains below, sequenced in a study of T cell responses to AZD1222 COVID-19 vaccine. Clones were read by immunoSEQ multiplex PCR, and TCRdb kept only the in-frame ones, dropping some. This table holds 150,000 to 200,000 clones, around 88% found once. This material consisted of peripheral blood, taken 28 days after the second AZD1222 dose. The source is an adult who received the AZD1222 COVID-19 vaccine.

The J gene is TRBJ1-6, the V gene TRBV18; 10 bases are shared with TRBD1. The length of the CDR3 is 16 residues. Germline assignment: CDR1 KGHSH and CDR2 LQKENI. With V trimmed by 4 bases and J by 6 bases, 6 bases remained unmatched. The CDR3 nucleotides read TGTGCCAGCTCACTTGGTGGGGACAGGGGTAATTCACCCCTCCACTTT. Amino acids: CASSLGGDRGNSPLHF.

The V and J genes are TRBV2 and TRBJ1-1; no clear D. V lost 2 bases to trimming and J lost 10 bases, with 14 bases between them. Germline assignment: CDR1 SNHLY and CDR2 FYNNEI. This CDR3 contains 13 residues. Here the CDR3 DNA reads TGTGCCAGCAGTGAATCCATACTGGCTGTAGCTTTCTTT. Translation gives CASSESILAVAFF.

This clone was detected only once. This sequence joins TRBV25-1 and TRBJ1-1; D unclear. CDR3 length equals 14 residues. V dropped 0 bases and J dropped 1 base, with 6 bases sitting between them. Germline CDR1 MGHDK, CDR2 SYGVNS. The CDR3, as DNA: TGTGCCAGCAGTGAATATGGGGAGAACACTGAAGCTTTCTTT. It encodes CASSEYGENTEAFF.

This clone was found once. The J gene is TRBJ2-3, the V gene TRBV7-9; no clear D. Per germline, CDR1 SEHNR and CDR2 FQNEAQ (reference sequence). This CDR3 has 15 amino acids. V dropped 5 bases and J dropped 0 bases, with 12 bases sitting between them. For the CDR3, the DNA is TGTGCCAGCAGCGGAAGACAAAGTAGCACAGATACGCAGTATTTT. Translation gives CASSGRQSSTDTQYF.

The CDR3 is CASSLGDRPLSGNTIYF. CDR3 DNA sequence: TGCGCCAGCAGCTTGGGGGACAGGCCCCTCTCTGGAAACACCATATATTTT. This chain joins TRBV5-1 and TRBJ1-3; 8 bases line up with TRBD1. This CDR3 region has 17 residues. V lost 0 bases, J lost 0 bases, and 5 bases stayed unmatched. Germline CDR1 reads SGHRS; CDR2 reads YFSETQ.

The V call is TRBV6-5, the J call TRBJ1-6, with D perhaps matching TRBD1 (6 bases). Deletions cut 6 bases from V and 15 bases from J, with 15 bases between. This CDR3 spans 12 amino acids. The V gene's germline CDR1 is MNHEY and CDR2 SVGAGI. Here the CDR3 reads CASSTQGLDLHF. The CDR3 DNA reads TGTGCCAGCAGCACTCAGGGGCTAGACCTCCACTTT.

The chain recombines TRBV7-9 with TRBJ1-1; 7 positions agree with TRBD1. CDR3 length equals 13 residues. Trimming took 3 bases from V and 7 from J; bases not matched to a gene: 5. Germline CDR1 and CDR2: SEHNR and FQNEAQ (reference sequence). The CDR3 protein is CASSFGQGDEAFF. The CDR3 coding sequence is TGTGCCAGCAGCTTTGGCCAGGGGGATGAAGCTTTCTTT.

This clone was found a few times. The chain recombines TRBV9 with TRBJ1-1; TRBD1 might be the D (5 bases). This CDR3 has 15 amino acids. Trimming took off 4 bases at V and 6 bases at J, with 19 bases between the two ends. Germline CDR1 SGDLS, CDR2 YYNGEE. For the CDR3, the DNA is TGTGCCAGCAGCCCTCGTGACCTTGGGGGGTCTGAAGCTTTCTTT. Translating gives CASSPRDLGGSEAFF.

The V gene is TRBV7-2, the J gene TRBJ2-1; the D is unclear. Germline CDR1 SGHTA, CDR2 FQGNSA. V shed 6 bases and J shed 1 base, with 13 bases lying between them. The CDR3 is made up of 15 amino acids. As DNA, the CDR3 is TGTGCCAGCAGTAAGGCTACGGCGTCCTACAATGAGCAGTTCTTC. Its translation is CASSKATASYNEQFF.

V is TRBV6-2 or TRBV6-3 and J is TRBJ2-3; no clear D. The CDR3 consists of 11 residues. V was pared by 4 bases and J by 4 bases, with 3 bases between. Per the germline V gene, CDR1 is MNHEY and CDR2 is SVGEGT. This chain's CDR3 is CASSLPDTQYF. CDR3 in DNA: TGTGCCAGCAGTTTACCAGATACGCAGTATTTT.

This chain connects TRBV5-1 to TRBJ1-3; D uncertain. The CDR3 is 15 residues long. V lost 4 bases, J lost 0 bases, and 11 bases lay in between. Germline-derived CDR1 and CDR2 are SGHRS and YFSETQ. DNA for the CDR3: TGCGCCAGCAGCGCGAACAGCAACTCTGGAAACACCATATATTTT. This gives the protein CASSANSNSGNTIYF.

V gene TRBV2 combines with J gene TRBJ1-5; 11 bases line up with TRBD1. V was pared by 0 bases and J by 4 bases, with 5 bases of the junction left unmatched. The germline V gene has CDR1 SNHLY and CDR2 FYNNEI. The CDR3 runs 17 residues. DNA of the CDR3: TGTGCCAGCAGTGAAGCGGAAGGACAGGGGGCGAATCAGCCCCAGCATTTT. Translating it yields CASSEAEGQGANQPQHF.

The rearrangement joins TRBV5-1 to TRBJ2-1; D assignment may be TRBD1 or TRBD2 (5 bases each). CDR3 size: 15 residues. V lost 0 bases and J lost 0, with 7 bases in between. Germline CDR1 and CDR2: SGHRS and YFSETQ. The CDR3 DNA sequence: TGCGCCAGCAGCTTGGCGGGGACCTCCTACAATGAGCAGTTCTTC. Translating gives CASSLAGTSYNEQFF.

The chain uses TRBV30 and TRBJ1-1, with D uncertain. Germline loops: CDR1 GTSNPN, CDR2 SVGIG (reference sequence). V lost 2 bases to trimming and J lost 4 bases, with 11 bases between them. The CDR3 covers 13 residues. The CDR3 loop reads CAWSRRVATEAFF. The DNA of the CDR3 is TGTGCCTGGAGTAGAAGAGTAGCCACTGAAGCTTTCTTT.

This clone was found once. Other DNA sequences of this sample code for an identical CDR3. The rearrangement links TRBV3-1 (or the pseudogene TRBV3-2) to TRBJ2-5; no definite D call. This CDR3 is 13 amino acids long. V lost 3 bases and J lost 2, with 7 bases in between. CDR1 is LGHDT and CDR2 is YNNKEL in the germline V gene (reference sequence). As DNA, the CDR3 is TGTGCCAGCAGCCAGGCCTTGCAAGAGACCCAGTACTTC. Its protein product is CASSQALQETQYF.

The chain has TRBV5-1 and TRBJ1-1, with D unresolved. Germline CDR1 is SGHRS and CDR2 is YFSETQ. With 10 bases removed from V and 1 base from J, the gap between germline ends came to 8 bases. CDR3 length: 11 residues. The CDR3 nucleotides read TGCGCCCGAGAAACGAACACTGAAGCTTTCTTT. Translated, it gives CARETNTEAFF.

The chain is built from TRBV7-2 and TRBJ2-4, with D perhaps assigned TRBD1 or TRBD2 (5 bases each). Germline assignment: CDR1 SGHTA and CDR2 FQGNSA. The CDR3 runs to 15 residues. Trimming took off 2 bases at V and 8 bases at J, with 16 bases between the two ends. The CDR3 bases are TGTGCCAGCAGCTTAAACTTGAGAGGGGCGGACATTCAGTACTTC. Encoded protein: CASSLNLRGADIQYF.

The chain is built from TRBV7-9 and TRBJ1-3, with D possibly being TRBD1 (5 bases). The CDR3 sequence is 16 residues long. V lost 2 bases and J 0 bases, leaving 11 bases between the germline ends. Germline V gives CDR1 SEHNR, CDR2 FQNEAQ (reference sequence). This chain's CDR3 is CASSLFGGSSGNTIYF. CDR3 nucleotides: TGTGCCAGCAGCTTATTCGGGGGAAGCTCTGGAAACACCATATATTTT.

This chain connects TRBV19 to TRBJ2-5; possibly TRBD2 for D (5 bases). This CDR3 has 11 amino acids. The germline CDR1 and CDR2 sequences are LNHDA and SQIVND (reference sequence). V was clipped by 5 bases and J by 4 bases, with 5 bases between them. Written as DNA, the CDR3 is TGTGCCAGTAGTGAGGGAGAGACCCAGTACTTC. It codes for CASSEGETQYF. The full variable domain, in which reference TRBV19 and TRBJ2-5 provide the parts outside the CDR3, is DGGITQSPKYLFRKEGQNVTLSCEQNLNHDAMYWYRQDPGQGLRLIYYSQIVNDFQKGDIAEGYSVSREKKESFPLTVTSAQKNPTAFYLCASSEGETQYFGPGTRLLVL.

V gene TRBV30 combines with J gene TRBJ1-5; 8 bases map to TRBD1. The trim removed 1 base at V and 5 bases at J, leaving 4 bases unmatched. The CDR3 covers 14 residues. Germline V CDR1 and CDR2: GTSNPN, SVGIG (reference sequence). CDR3 region: CAWSDGTGDQPQHF. The CDR3 nucleotides read TGTGCCTGGAGTGACGGGACAGGTGATCAGCCCCAGCATTTT.

The chain combines TRBV11-2 with TRBJ1-4; 7 nucleotides align to TRBD1. Germline loops: CDR1 SGHAT, CDR2 FQNNGV. The ends lost 0 bases at V and 9 bases at J; junction bases unmatched: 4. The length of the CDR3 is 14 residues. The CDR3 coding sequence is TGTGCCAGCAGCTTAGAACAGGGGTTGAAAAAACTGTTTTTT. Translation gives CASSLEQGLKKLFF.

V is TRBV12-3 or TRBV12-4 and J is TRBJ1-5, with a weak D call TRBD1 (6 bases). Trimming took off 6 bases at V and 11 bases at J, with 17 bases between the two ends. CDR3 length: 13 residues. CDR3 region: CASRSGALQAQHF. The CDR3 DNA reads as TGTGCCAGCAGGTCAGGGGCTCTCCAGGCCCAGCATTTT.

Here the CDR3 DNA reads TGTGCCAGCAGCCCTGGCAGAGCAAATTACGAGCAGTACTTC. Amino acids: CASSPGRANYEQYF. This chain connects TRBV9 to TRBJ2-7, with unresolved D. In germline, CDR1 is SGDLS, CDR2 YYNGEE. V was cut by 4 bases and J by 4 bases, with 15 bases left in between. This CDR3 spans 14 amino acids.

The J gene is TRBJ1-1, the V gene TRBV28; no reliable D call. Trimming took off 6 bases at V and 2 bases at J, with 4 bases between the two ends. There are 11 residues in the CDR3. Germline V lookup: CDR1 MDHEN, CDR2 SYDVKM. Written as DNA, the CDR3 is TGTGCCAGCAGACTCAACACTGAAGCTTTCTTT. Protein product: CASRLNTEAFF.